The 31 T cell receptor beta chains below all came from one sample that was sequenced in a study of cytomegalovirus exposure and HLA in healthy donors. Primers included in the PCR were 60 Vbeta and 13 Jbeta primers. Some clones are missing from TCRdb's copy, which holds only in-frame ones; the method was immunoSEQ multiplex PCR. The sample lists fewer than 200,000 clones, roughly 87% occurring once. The sequenced material came from PBMCs. These receptors all stem from a boy aged 2 to 9 in good health and CMV-seronegative.

The V gene is TRBV5-6, the J gene TRBJ2-3; tentatively, D is TRBD1 (5 bases). The CDR3 is made up of 13 amino acids. Germline V CDR1 and CDR2: SGHDT, YYEEEE. V was clipped by 2 bases and J by 6 bases, with 10 bases between them. The CDR3 reads CASSLGWGDTQYF. In DNA, the CDR3 is TGTGCCAGCAGCTTAGGGTGGGGCGATACGCAGTATTTT.

The V and J genes are TRBV5-4 and TRBJ1-1; TRBD1 might be the D (5 bases). Trimming stripped 5 bases from V and 5 bases from J, with 13 bases between. The CDR3 totals 13 residues. The germline gives CDR1 SGHNT, CDR2 YYREEE (reference sequence). The CDR3 DNA reads TGTGCCAGCAGGGAGCAGGGTAGGACTGAAGCTTTCTTT. This codes for CASREQGRTEAFF.

Comment on this clone: The junction does not match germline at one end; this may be a read error. The chain links TRBV7-2 to TRBJ2-5; tentative D call: TRBD1 (7 bases). The CDR3 covers 14 residues. CDR1 and CDR2 from the germline V gene are SGHTA and FQGNSA. The chain's CDR3 is CASRSEGAQGTQYF. DNA of the CDR3: TGTGCCAGCAGATCGGAGGGGGCTCAAGGGACCCAGTACTTC.

Comment on this clone: The junction departs from the called germline gene at one end, perhaps through a read error. V and J are TRBV7-9 and TRBJ2-7; D perhaps matches TRBD2 (6 bases). Germline lookup yields CDR1 SEHNR and CDR2 FQNEAQ (reference sequence). This CDR3 contains 13 residues. The CDR3 here is CSSSPSGFYEQYF. CDR3 coding DNA: TGTTCCAGCAGCCCCAGCGGGTTCTACGAGCAGTACTTC. Complete variable domain (other parts from reference TRBV7-9 and TRBJ2-7): DTGVSQNPRHKITKRGQNVTFRCDPISEHNRLYWYRQTLGQGPEFLTYFQNEAQLEKSRLLSDRFSAERPKGSFSTLEIQRTEQGDSAMYLCSSSPSGFYEQYFGPGTRLTVT.

The V and J genes are TRBV28 and TRBJ2-3; 7 bases are a match to TRBD2. This CDR3 comprises 15 residues. J was trimmed by 0 bases and V by 5 bases; bases with no gene match: 5. Germline V gene lookup returns CDR1 MDHEN and CDR2 SYDVKM. CDR3 nucleotides: TGTGCCAGCAGTCCCTATAGCGGGAGCACAGATACGCAGTATTTT. Translated: CASSPYSGSTDTQYF.

A single count supports this clone. The chain joins TRBV28 to TRBJ2-3, with 11 nucleotides matching TRBD1. CDR1 is MDHEN and CDR2 is SYDVKM in the germline V gene. The CDR3 covers 17 residues. With V trimmed by 5 bases and J by 4 bases, 11 bases remained unmatched. CDR3 nucleotides: TGTGCCAGCAGTCCTCTACGGGGACAGGGGGGAGCAGATACGCAGTATTTT. It codes for CASSPLRGQGGADTQYF. The entire variable domain, with the rest obtained from reference TRBV28 and TRBJ2-3, is as follows: DVKVTQSSRYLVKRTGEKVFLECVQDMDHENMFWYRQDPGLGLRLIYFSYDVKMKEKGDIPEGYSVSREKKERFSLILESASTNQTSMYLCASSPLRGQGGADTQYFGPGTRLTVL.

The chain joins TRBV25-1 to TRBJ2-5; a possible D gene is TRBD1 (5 bases). The assigned J gene may be wrong: the sequence end matches TRBJ2-7 better. CDR3 length: 15 amino acids. Germline CDR1 and CDR2: MGHDK and SYGVNS. The CDR3 here is CASRAGWVDLYEQYF. Written as DNA, the CDR3 is TGTGCCAGCAGGGCAGGGTGGGTGGATTTATACGAGCAGTACTTC.

This clone was counted between two and nine times. This sequence joins TRBV6-1 and TRBJ1-2; 8 nucleotides align to TRBD1. V shed 7 bases and J 5 bases; nucleotides not matched to a gene: 6. Germline V gene lookup returns CDR1 MNHNS and CDR2 SASEGT. The CDR3 loop spans 13 amino acids. This CDR3 is CASNDRGVYGYTF. CDR3 DNA: TGTGCCAGCAACGACAGGGGTGTGTATGGCTACACCTTC.

This clone was counted once. The gene calls are TRBV9 and TRBJ1-1, with D perhaps matching TRBD1 (5 bases). Between the trimmed V and J ends, which lost 4 bases and 3 bases, there was a span of 10 bases. This CDR3 spans 13 amino acids. Per the germline V gene, CDR1 is SGDLS and CDR2 is YYNGEE. DNA for the CDR3: TGTGCCAGCAGCCCTGGGGGGGACACTGAAGCTTTCTTT. Translating it yields CASSPGGDTEAFF.

This clone was observed a few times. The V call is TRBV5-1, the J call TRBJ1-5; possible D gene TRBD1, 6 bases. V shed 3 bases and J shed 6 bases, with 10 bases lying between them. Germline V gene data show CDR1 as SGHRS and CDR2 as YFSETQ. The CDR3 spans 13 residues. CDR3 loop: CASSSGVAQPQHF. DNA for the CDR3: TGCGCCAGCAGCTCAGGGGTTGCTCAGCCCCAGCATTTT.

This clone came up a few times. An end of the junction differs from the germline gene, which may be a read error. The CDR3 DNA sequence: TGTGCCAGCAGCCTAGCGACAGGGTCCTACGAGCAGTACTTC. This codes for CASSLATGSYEQYF. The chain carries TRBV7-9 and TRBJ2-7, with D possibly being TRBD1 (7 bases). This CDR3 region has 14 residues. CDR1 and CDR2 (germline): SEHNR, FQNEAQ (reference sequence). Drawing the rest from reference TRBV7-9 and TRBJ2-7, the complete variable domain is DTGVSQNPRHKITKRGQNVTFRCDPISEHNRLYWYRQTLGQGPEFLTYFQNEAQLEKSRLLSDRFSAERPKGSFSTLEIQRTEQGDSAMYLCASSLATGSYEQYFGPGTRLTVT.

The chain employs TRBV10-1 and TRBJ2-5, with a tentative D call TRBD2 (5 bases). With the DNA end fitting TRBJ2-7 better, the J assignment may be wrong. CDR3 size: 16 residues. CDR1 and CDR2 (germline): WNHNN, SYGVQD (reference sequence). The CDR3 region is CASSPPLGSPLYEQYF. CDR3 DNA: TGCGCCAGCAGCCCCCCCCTGGGGAGTCCCCTCTACGAGCAGTACTTC.

The rearrangement joins TRBV4-1 to TRBJ2-3; 8 nucleotides agree with TRBD2. J lost 2 bases, V lost 2 bases, and 6 bases had no gene match. Germline CDR1 is MGHRA and CDR2 is YSYEKL. The CDR3 runs to 16 residues. CDR3 coding DNA: TGCGCCAGCAGCCAACCCCCGGGGGGGGTCACAGATACGCAGTATTTT. Translation gives CASSQPPGGVTDTQYF.

The chain uses TRBV28 and TRBJ2-7; D might be TRBD1 (6 bases). CDR1 is MDHEN and CDR2 is SYDVKM in the germline V gene. V was shortened by 8 bases and J by 3 bases, with 11 bases between the two germline ends. The CDR3 has 12 residues. As DNA, the CDR3 is TGTGCCAGCCGAACAGGGAACTACGAGCAGTACTTC. It codes for CASRTGNYEQYF.

This rearrangement joins TRBV23-1 to TRBJ1-2, with a possible D match to TRBD1 (6 bases). TRBV23-1 belongs to the ORF category, with a function that is uncertain. Trimming stripped 6 bases from V and 2 bases from J, with 13 bases between. The CDR3 runs 14 residues. The CDR3 here is CASSRGQRNYGYTF. The CDR3 nucleotides read TGCGCCAGCAGCCGCGGACAGCGAAACTATGGCTACACCTTC.

This rearrangement joins TRBV28 to TRBJ2-1, with TRBD1 as a possible D gene (5 bases). The CDR3 has 15 amino acids. From germline, CDR1 is MDHEN and CDR2 SYDVKM. V was clipped by 5 bases and J by 4 bases, with 15 bases between them. The CDR3 DNA is TGTGCCAGCAGTCCCTCAGCGAGACAGTACAATGAGCAGTTCTTC. It translates to CASSPSARQYNEQFF.

V and J are TRBV10-3 and TRBJ1-2; the D is unclear. V dropped 7 bases and J dropped 7 bases, with 19 bases sitting between them. The CDR3 is 14 amino acids. Per germline, CDR1 ENHRY and CDR2 SYGVKD. Written as DNA, the CDR3 is TGTGCCATCAACTCCTTGGAGGGCTTCGGTGGCTACACCTTC. Its translation: CAINSLEGFGGYTF.

The chain employs TRBV6-1 and TRBJ2-3; perhaps TRBD2 as D (6 bases). V dropped 1 base and J dropped 7 bases, with 24 bases sitting between them. The CDR3 length is 18 residues. Per the germline V gene, CDR1 is MNHNS and CDR2 is SASEGT. CDR3 DNA sequence: TGTGCCAGCAGTGAAGAGGGAGGTTGGCTGTCCCGGGGGAATACGCAGTATTTT. This gives the protein CASSEEGGWLSRGNTQYF.

The gene calls are TRBV28 and TRBJ1-1, with a tentative D call TRBD1 (6 bases). V lost 2 bases and J 8 bases, leaving 12 bases between the germline ends. Germline CDR1 is MDHEN and CDR2 is SYDVKM. The CDR3 consists of 13 residues. Here the CDR3 reads CASSLQGRAEAFF. Written as DNA, the CDR3 is TGTGCCAGCAGTTTACAGGGGCGGGCCGAAGCTTTCTTT.

The genes are TRBV25-1 and TRBJ1-6, with D unresolved. V shed 5 bases and J shed 7 bases, with 6 bases lying between them. The germline gives CDR1 MGHDK, CDR2 SYGVNS. The CDR3 contains 12 residues. The DNA for the CDR3 is TGTGCCAGCAGTCAGAAGAATTCACCCCTCCACTTT. The encoded protein is CASSQKNSPLHF. The complete variable domain, with remaining parts taken from reference TRBV25-1 and TRBJ1-6, reads EADIYQTPRYLVIGTGKKITLECSQTMGHDKMYWYQQDPGMELHLIHYSYGVNSTEKGDLSSESTVSRIRTEHFPLTLESARPSHTSQYLCASSQKNSPLHFGNGTRLTVT.

The J gene is TRBJ1-1, the V gene TRBV5-6; D not certain. V lost 0 bases to trimming and J lost 1 base, with 4 bases between them. Germline loops: CDR1 SGHDT, CDR2 YYEEEE. This CDR3 is 13 amino acids long. DNA of the CDR3: TGTGCCAGCAGCTTGGACTGGAACACTGAAGCTTTCTTT. Translating gives CASSLDWNTEAFF.

J is TRBJ2-3 and V is TRBV5-1; TRBD2 matches 10 bases. The CDR3 consists of 16 residues. After removal of 0 bases from V and 4 bases from J, the junction contained 5 bases not matched to a gene. Per the germline V gene, CDR1 is SGHRS and CDR2 is YFSETQ. CDR3: CASSLEVSGRADTQYF. The CDR3 coding sequence is TGCGCCAGCAGCTTGGAAGTGAGCGGGAGGGCAGATACGCAGTATTTT.

This chain links TRBV25-1 with TRBJ1-1; possibly TRBD1 for D (5 bases). The CDR3 is 12 amino acids. Trimming stripped 4 bases from V and 6 bases from J, with 9 bases between. In germline, CDR1 is MGHDK, CDR2 SYGVNS. The CDR3, as DNA: TGTGCCAGCAGTGGAGACAGTCCTGAAGCTTTCTTT. As protein: CASSGDSPEAFF.

DNA of the CDR3: TGTGCCAGCAGCCCCCGGACAGGGCTCTACGAGCAGTACTTC. Protein: CASSPRTGLYEQYF. The V and J genes are TRBV9 and TRBJ2-7; 8 bases align to TRBD1. The CDR3 has 14 amino acids. From germline, CDR1 is SGDLS and CDR2 YYNGEE. Trimming cost V 4 bases and J 3 bases; bases outside gene matches: 6. Supplemented by reference TRBV9 and TRBJ2-7, the full variable domain reads DSGVTQTPKHLITATGQRVTLRCSPRSGDLSVYWYQQSLDQGLQFLIQYYNGEERAKGNILERFSAQQFPDLHSELNLSSLELGDSALYFCASSPRTGLYEQYFGPGTRLTVT.

This chain joins TRBV7-9 and TRBJ2-2, with 9 bases aligning to TRBD1. V was clipped by 6 bases and J by 6 bases; unmatched bases: 14. The length of the CDR3 is 17 residues. CDR1 and CDR2 from the germline V gene are SEHNR and FQNEAQ (reference sequence). CDR3 protein: CASSSVRDREASGELFF. The CDR3 region has the DNA TGTGCCAGCAGTTCCGTCCGGGACAGGGAAGCGTCCGGGGAGCTGTTTTTT.

The chain is built from TRBV28 and TRBJ2-3, with 8 bases fitting TRBD1. V shed 6 bases, J shed 4 bases, and the junction held 9 bases outside the gene matches. The CDR3 covers 15 residues. The germline V gene has CDR1 MDHEN and CDR2 SYDVKM. The chain's CDR3 is CASSLMDRAPDTQYF. The CDR3 coding sequence is TGTGCCAGCAGCCTAATGGACAGGGCACCAGATACGCAGTATTTT.

In DNA, the CDR3 is TGTGCCACCCGACCGTCCCCGGGTACGCAGTATTTT. Residues: CATRPSPGTQYF. This sequence joins TRBV15 and TRBJ2-3, with unresolved D. The germline CDR1 and CDR2 sequences are LNHNV and YYDKDF (reference sequence). CDR3 length: 12 residues. Trimming took 8 bases from V and 8 from J, leaving 14 bases between them.

In this sample, this clone turned up once. J is TRBJ1-1 and V is TRBV30; 7 bases fit TRBD1. The V gene end was trimmed by 0 bases and the J gene end by 0 bases; junction bases not matched to a gene: 10. This CDR3 comprises 17 residues. Germline lookup yields CDR1 GTSNPN and CDR2 SVGIG (reference sequence). This CDR3 is CAWSVRGTVYMNTEAFF. The CDR3 bases are TGTGCCTGGAGTGTAAGAGGGACAGTTTACATGAACACTGAAGCTTTCTTT.

This rearrangement joins TRBV5-1 to TRBJ1-1, with D perhaps TRBD1 (5 bases). Between the trimmed V and J ends, which lost 4 bases and 1 base, there was a span of 11 bases. This CDR3 is 14 amino acids long. Per germline, CDR1 SGHRS and CDR2 YFSETQ. CDR3 amino acids: CASSVTVGNTEAFF. The CDR3, as DNA: TGCGCCAGCAGCGTGACAGTTGGGAACACTGAAGCTTTCTTT.

The chain couples TRBV6-1 to TRBJ2-2, with a weak D call TRBD2 (5 bases). CDR1 and CDR2 (germline): MNHNS, SASEGT. Trimming shortened V by 3 bases and J by 6 bases, and 14 bases separated the two germline ends. CDR3 length: 15 residues. The CDR3 is CASSDLPGMPGELFF. DNA for the CDR3: TGTGCCAGCAGTGATCTTCCGGGGATGCCCGGGGAGCTGTTTTTT.

V usage is TRBV28 and J usage is TRBJ2-5; the D gene is possibly TRBD2 (6 bases). TRBJ2-7 explains the end of the DNA better; the J call may be wrong. The CDR3 is 14 residues long. Germline-derived CDR1 and CDR2 are MDHEN and SYDVKM. The CDR3 loop is CASSLLSRRDEQYF. In DNA form, the CDR3 reads TGTGCCAGCAGTTTACTTTCTCGGAGGGACGAGCAGTACTTC.